Listed here are 27 T cell receptor beta chains from one sample, sequenced in a study of Ad26.COV2.S vaccination and SARS-CoV-2 variants. Using immunoSEQ multiplex PCR, the repertoire was profiled, and TCRdb retains in-frame clones only, with some absent. The sample carries more than 400,000 clones, roughly 90% recorded once. Treatment denoted: roughly 18 received Ad26.COV2.S at low or high dose, single or two shots; about 5 received placebo; per-sample allocation not given. Day 63 following the first vaccine or placebo injection was when the samples were taken. The source was peripheral blood, collected in a trial of Ad26.COV2.S vaccine versus placebo. These TCRs come from a person between 18 and 65 years old who received the Ad26.COV2.S COVID-19 vaccine or a placebo.

This clone was detected only once. The V call is TRBV4-3, the J call TRBJ2-2; D perhaps matches TRBD1 (6 bases). The CDR3 length is 14 residues. Trimming shortened V by 3 bases and J by 5 bases, and 10 bases separated the two germline ends. Germline V gene lookup returns CDR1 LGHNA and CDR2 YSLEER. The CDR3 DNA follows: TGCGCCAGCAGCCAGGGGGACATGACCGGGGAGCTGTTTTTT. Protein product: CASSQGDMTGELFF.

CDR3 amino acids: CSVEDQEDSYEQYF. The CDR3 DNA reads TGCAGCGTTGAGGATCAGGAAGACTCCTACGAGCAGTACTTC. J is TRBJ2-7 and V is TRBV29-1; D ambiguous. CDR3 length: 14 residues. Germline V gene lookup returns CDR1 SQVTM and CDR2 ANQGSEA. V lost 3 bases and J lost 0, with 12 bases in between.

In its sample, this clone was seen once. The chain uses TRBV7-2 and TRBJ2-1; 7 nucleotides line up with TRBD2. This CDR3 region has 15 residues. Trimming cost V 3 bases and J 8 bases; bases outside gene matches: 10. Germline assignment: CDR1 SGHTA and CDR2 FQGNSA. The CDR3 DNA is TGTGCCAGCAGCTTTTCTAGCGTGGGGGGGTATGAGCAGTTCTTC. Residues: CASSFSSVGGYEQFF. Full variable domain (outside the CDR3, taken from reference TRBV7-2 and TRBJ2-1): GAGVSQSPSNKVTEKGKDVELRCDPISGHTALYWYRQSLGQGLEFLIYFQGNSAPDKSGLPSDRFSAERTGGSVSTLTIQRTQQEDSAVYLCASSFSSVGGYEQFFGPGTRLTVL.

The chain combines TRBV19 with TRBJ2-7, with D possibly being TRBD2 (7 bases). Germline V CDR1 and CDR2: LNHDA, SQIVND (reference sequence). CDR3 size: 14 residues. The V end was cut by 6 bases, the J end by 7 bases, with 19 bases between. The CDR3 loop is CASRSSGGRGEQYF. Written as DNA, the CDR3 is TGTGCCAGTAGAAGTTCGGGGGGTAGGGGGGAGCAGTACTTC. Drawing the rest from reference TRBV19 and TRBJ2-7, the complete variable domain is DGGITQSPKYLFRKEGQNVTLSCEQNLNHDAMYWYRQDPGQGLRLIYYSQIVNDFQKGDIAEGYSVSREKKESFPLTVTSAQKNPTAFYLCASRSSGGRGEQYFGPGTRLTVT.

V usage is TRBV3-1 (or the pseudogene TRBV3-2) and J usage is TRBJ1-1, with D hard to call. V was pared by 2 bases and J by 6 bases, with 10 bases between. The CDR3 consists of 13 residues. Germline CDR1 is LGHDT and CDR2 is YNNKEL (reference sequence). CDR3 sequence: CASSQTRVAEAFF. The CDR3 DNA sequence: TGTGCCAGCAGCCAAACGCGGGTTGCTGAAGCTTTCTTT.

The rearrangement joins TRBV11-3 to TRBJ1-5; tentative D call: TRBD1 (5 bases). There are 18 residues in the CDR3. The V end lost 7 bases, the J end lost 0 bases, and 22 bases lay between the germline ends. Germline V gives CDR1 SGHNT, CDR2 YENEEA. The DNA of the CDR3 is TGTGCCAGCATCCATGGGGCTGGAAACGTCTATAGCAATCAGCCCCAGCATTTT. It translates to CASIHGAGNVYSNQPQHF.

The chain couples TRBV11-3 to TRBJ2-1; perhaps TRBD2 as D (5 bases). Germline CDR1 SGHNT, CDR2 YENEEA. The CDR3 runs to 11 residues. V was shortened by 5 bases and J by 7 bases, with 6 bases between the two germline ends. CDR3 amino acids: CASSGGNEQFF. In nucleotides, the CDR3 is TGTGCCAGCAGCGGAGGTAATGAGCAGTTCTTC.

The V and J genes are TRBV25-1 and TRBJ2-1; 7 nucleotides agree with TRBD2. The ends lost 7 bases at V and 4 bases at J; junction bases unmatched: 16. This CDR3 has 17 amino acids. Germline-derived CDR1 and CDR2 are MGHDK and SYGVNS. The CDR3 nucleotides read TGTGCCAGCACGAGAGGGGAAAGCGGGGAACCGTACAATGAGCAGTTCTTC. It encodes CASTRGESGEPYNEQFF.

The chain employs TRBV2 and TRBJ1-2; 8 nucleotides agree with TRBD1. Germline-derived CDR1 and CDR2 are SNHLY and FYNNEI. V was pared by 3 bases and J by 5 bases, with 5 bases of the junction left unmatched. This CDR3 contains 14 residues. The CDR3 DNA follows: TGTGCCAGCAGTGAGTACAGGGGGAATTATGGCTACACCTTC. Translation gives CASSEYRGNYGYTF.

The genes are TRBV13 and TRBJ2-3; 13 bases line up with TRBD2. The CDR3 length is 16 residues. The germline CDR1 and CDR2 sequences are PRHDT and FYEKMQ (reference sequence). Trimming cost V 5 bases and J 2 bases; bases outside gene matches: 4. The CDR3 region is CASSPTSGGATDTQYF. For the CDR3, the DNA is TGTGCCAGCAGCCCAACTAGCGGGGGGGCCACAGATACGCAGTATTTT.

V gene TRBV4-3 combines with J gene TRBJ1-2, with D unclear. Germline CDR1 and CDR2: LGHNA and YSLEER. The CDR3 extends over 14 amino acids. V was cut by 3 bases and J by 2 bases, with 10 bases left in between. The CDR3, as DNA: TGCGCCAGCAGCCACGATATATCGAACTATGGCTACACCTTC. Translated, it gives CASSHDISNYGYTF.

The V call is TRBV23-1, the J call TRBJ2-4; the D is unclear. TRBV23-1 is an ORF for which the function is uncertain. This CDR3 spans 14 amino acids. The V gene lost 3 bases and the J gene lost 0 bases, with 6 bases spanning the gap. CDR3 in amino acids: CASSHCLAKNIQYF. CDR3 coding DNA: TGCGCCAGCAGTCACTGCCTAGCCAAAAACATTCAGTACTTC.

The V gene is TRBV5-1, the J gene TRBJ1-1; no definite D call. Trimming removed 4 bases at V and 0 bases at J, with 7 bases between. This CDR3 spans 13 amino acids. Germline values: CDR1 SGHRS, CDR2 YFSETQ. The CDR3, as DNA: TGCGCCAGCAGCACCAGAATGAACACTGAAGCTTTCTTT. It is translated as CASSTRMNTEAFF.

CDR3: CASSLDLYGQETQYF. The CDR3 DNA follows: TGTGCCAGCAGCTTAGATCTGTACGGACAAGAGACCCAGTACTTC. This sequence joins TRBV11-2 and TRBJ2-5, with D uncertain. V lost 0 bases and J 2 bases, leaving 10 bases between the germline ends. The germline V gene has CDR1 SGHAT and CDR2 FQNNGV. This CDR3 is 15 amino acids long.

The V and J genes are TRBV5-1 and TRBJ2-5, with 14 bases lining up with TRBD2. The CDR3 length is 16 residues. Unmatched junction bases numbered 4, after V lost 3 bases and J lost 3 bases. Germline assignment: CDR1 SGHRS and CDR2 YFSETQ. The CDR3 reads CASSSGLAGVKETQYF. The CDR3 DNA reads TGCGCCAGCAGCTCGGGACTAGCGGGGGTGAAAGAGACCCAGTACTTC.

The rearrangement uses TRBV28 and TRBJ2-2; 11 positions agree with TRBD2. Germline V gene sequence: CDR1 MDHEN, CDR2 SYDVKM. The CDR3 covers 17 residues. The ends lost 10 bases at V and 3 bases at J; junction bases unmatched: 13. As DNA, the CDR3 is TGTGCCACCGGACATTTAGCGGGGGGGCAGTACACCGGGGAGCTGTTTTTT. The encoded protein is CATGHLAGGQYTGELFF.

This chain connects TRBV28 to TRBJ2-7; unclear D gene. The germline V gene encodes CDR1 MDHEN and CDR2 SYDVKM. The CDR3 runs to 15 residues. The V and J ends lost 6 bases and 2 bases respectively, with 17 bases between them. The CDR3: CASSLNGLRTYEQYF. The CDR3 DNA is TGTGCCAGCAGCCTGAACGGGCTCCGGACCTACGAGCAGTACTTC.

This chain connects TRBV28 to TRBJ2-2, with TRBD1 matching over 7 bases. The CDR3 length is 15 residues. Germline CDR1 and CDR2: MDHEN and SYDVKM. V lost 3 bases, J lost 3 bases, and 4 bases stayed unmatched. CDR3 sequence reads: CASSFRDSYTGELFF. CDR3 sequence (DNA): TGTGCCAGCAGTTTCCGGGACAGTTACACCGGGGAGCTGTTTTTT.

V usage is TRBV25-1 and J usage is TRBJ1-6, with D tentatively TRBD1 (6 bases). The CDR3 length is 14 residues. Germline V gene data show CDR1 as MGHDK and CDR2 as SYGVNS. V was cut by 8 bases and J by 6 bases, with 14 bases left in between. The CDR3 DNA reads as TGTGCCAGCGGTCCGGGGGCTTTTAATTCACCCCTCCACTTT. Translating it yields CASGPGAFNSPLHF.

The rearrangement joins TRBV7-2 to TRBJ2-5, with 9 positions matching TRBD2. CDR3 length: 17 amino acids. Looked up from germline, CDR1 is SGHTA and CDR2 is FQGNSA. J gave up 1 base and V 2 bases, and 8 bases lay outside the gene matches. CDR3 protein: CASSLMGLAGPQETQYF. The CDR3 bases are TGTGCCAGCAGCTTAATGGGTCTAGCGGGGCCCCAAGAGACCCAGTACTTC. The whole variable domain, filled in from reference TRBV7-2 and TRBJ2-5, reads GAGVSQSPSNKVTEKGKDVELRCDPISGHTALYWYRQSLGQGLEFLIYFQGNSAPDKSGLPSDRFSAERTGGSVSTLTIQRTQQEDSAVYLCASSLMGLAGPQETQYFGPGTRLLVL.

To note about this clone: Distinct nucleotide sequences in the sample also encode this CDR3. V usage is TRBV5-1 and J usage is TRBJ1-1; D possibly corresponds to TRBD1 (6 bases). Deletions cut 3 bases from V and 1 base from J, with 10 bases between. Germline assignment: CDR1 SGHRS and CDR2 YFSETQ. The CDR3 is 14 residues long. The CDR3 nucleotides are TGCGCCAGCAGCTCTTCACAGGGGAACACTGAAGCTTTCTTT. Amino acid sequence: CASSSSQGNTEAFF.

The rearrangement joins TRBV3-1 (or the pseudogene TRBV3-2) to TRBJ2-6; D gene unclear. The length of the CDR3 is 15 residues. Germline V gives CDR1 LGHDT, CDR2 YNNKEL (reference sequence). Trimming took off 1 base at V and 2 bases at J, with 6 bases between the two ends. Here the CDR3 reads CASSQVWTGANVLTF. CDR3 DNA: TGTGCCAGCAGCCAAGTGTGGACTGGGGCCAACGTCCTGACTTTC.

J is TRBJ2-7 and V is TRBV28, with D perhaps matching TRBD1 or TRBD2 (6 bases each). This CDR3 has 13 amino acids. The germline V gene has CDR1 MDHEN and CDR2 SYDVKM. V was cut by 6 bases and J by 3 bases, with 12 bases left in between. The CDR3 loop is CASRGRGHYEQYF. CDR3 bases: TGTGCCAGCAGGGGGCGGGGACACTACGAGCAGTACTTC.

The chain joins TRBV30 to TRBJ1-1; D not resolved. The CDR3 is made up of 14 amino acids. Germline V gives CDR1 GTSNPN, CDR2 SVGIG (reference sequence). Trimming took off 4 bases at V and 2 bases at J, with 14 bases between the two ends. The CDR3 DNA follows: TGTGCCTGGATTACACCTCCGGGAAACACTGAAGCTTTCTTT. Translated, it gives CAWITPPGNTEAFF.

The table lists this clone with a few counts. The rearrangement links TRBV20-1 to TRBJ2-2; D may be TRBD1 (5 bases). V was pared by 3 bases and J by 0 bases, with 11 bases between. Germline CDR1 reads DFQATT; CDR2 reads SNEGSKA (reference sequence). The CDR3 covers 15 residues. The CDR3 protein is CSASRQGANTGELFF. The CDR3, as DNA: TGCAGTGCTAGTCGGCAGGGCGCGAACACCGGGGAGCTGTTTTTT.

The gene calls are TRBV7-9 and TRBJ1-4; a possible D gene is TRBD1 (5 bases). Germline V CDR1 and CDR2: SEHNR, FQNEAQ (reference sequence). The V end was cut by 2 bases, the J end by 8 bases, with 12 bases between. The CDR3 consists of 14 residues. In nucleotides, the CDR3 is TGTGCCAGCAGCTTAATCGTAGGGGAAGAAAAACTGTTTTTT. This gives the protein CASSLIVGEEKLFF. The variable domain in full, completed from reference TRBV7-9 and TRBJ1-4, reads DTGVSQNPRHKITKRGQNVTFRCDPISEHNRLYWYRQTLGQGPEFLTYFQNEAQLEKSRLLSDRFSAERPKGSFSTLEIQRTEQGDSAMYLCASSLIVGEEKLFFGSGTQLSVL.

The rearrangement uses TRBV15 and TRBJ1-6; 7 nucleotides align to TRBD1. CDR3 length: 13 amino acids. With 8 bases clipped from V and 8 bases from J, the junction kept 6 bases outside the gene matches. Germline CDR1 LNHNV, CDR2 YYDKDF (reference sequence). CDR3 sequence: CATGRGQDSPLHF. In nucleotides, the CDR3 is TGTGCCACCGGGAGGGGGCAGGATTCACCCCTCCACTTT.